In this sample, the clone carrying this TCR beta chain turned up many times. Its antigen is unknown. V was trimmed by 3 bases and J by 6 bases, leaving 12 bases between them. The CDR3 loop spans 13 amino acids. Germline lookup yields CDR1 MNHEY and CDR2 SVGAGI. This specimen belongs to a study of Graves' ophthalmopathy and Graves' hyperthyroidism. Regarding the study as a whole: A majority of expanded thyroid clonotypes exceeding 0.001 frequency were likewise present in blood. Separation of ophthalmopathy from stable hyperthyroidism was achieved by a 13-signature model, at roughly 90% sensitivity and approximately 81% specificity.

RNA transcripts yielded amplified TCR beta CDR3 regions. First-round RT-PCR relied on HTBI primers, and a second-round multiplex PCR came next. Each CDR3 protein is one row after TCRdb ran MiXCR on the multiplex PCR reads. Among over 200,000 distinct CDR3 sequences listed, under 30% were seen once. Ophthalmopathy-affected donors exhibited moderate-to-severe activity, CAS ≥3, NOSPECS ≥4, and duration under 3 months. The specimen sequenced was peripheral blood. V is TRBV6-5 and J is TRBJ2-7; possibly TRBD1 or TRBD2 for D (5 bases each). This TCR came from a man aged 45-65 years with Graves' ophthalmopathy. CDR3 region: CASSYPRDREQYF. As DNA, the CDR3 is TGTGCCAGCAGTTATCCCCGGGACCGCGAGCAGTACTTC.